A single sample gave rise to the 11 T cell receptor beta chains below, sequenced in a study of neurological immune-mediated disorders. TCRdb reprocessed the 5' RACE reads with MiXCR, giving one entry per CDR3 protein. The table records some 77,000 distinct CDR3 sequences, 9.4% of them present only once. The sample comprised PBMCs. These receptors were obtained from a man between 45 and 60 years old in good health.

This clonotype occurred many times. This chain connects TRBV18 to TRBJ2-2; no firm D call. Germline V gene sequence: CDR1 KGHSH, CDR2 LQKENI. The CDR3 sequence is 14 residues long. Trimming took 6 bases from V and 0 from J, leaving 8 bases between them. Here the CDR3 reads CASSRDSNTGELFF. In nucleotides, the CDR3 is TGTGCCAGCTCCCGAGACTCGAACACCGGGGAGCTGTTTTTT.

This clonotype was counted ten times or more. The J gene is TRBJ1-5, the V gene TRBV9; a possible D gene is TRBD1 (6 bases). The CDR3 consists of 15 residues. The ends were cut back, 3 bases at V and 3 bases at J, with 13 bases in the middle. Germline CDR1 is SGDLS and CDR2 is YYNGEE. The CDR3 here is CASSAGGWANQPQHF. The CDR3 coding sequence is TGTGCCAGCAGCGCCGGGGGCTGGGCCAATCAGCCCCAGCATTTT.

The count of this clonotype is one. At one end, the junction sequence differs from germline, possibly due to a read error. J is TRBJ1-1 and V is TRBV7-9; D call uncertain. CDR1 and CDR2 (germline): SEHNR, FQNEAQ (reference sequence). The CDR3 contains 14 residues. The CDR3 bases are TGTGCCAGCAGCTTGGTGAATATGAACACTGACGCTTTCTTT. Its translation is CASSLVNMNTDAFF.

As regards this clonotype: It may be a read error: a sequence one base away is much more abundant. The rearrangement uses TRBV5-1 and TRBJ2-6; a possible D gene is TRBD2 (5 bases). The CDR3 runs 15 residues. Germline V lookup: CDR1 SGHRS, CDR2 YFSETQ. The CDR3 spells CANSLGEPGANVLTF. Here the CDR3 DNA reads TGCGCCAACAGCCTCGGGGAGCCTGGGGCCAACGTCCTGACTTTC.

This clonotype was counted many times. The CDR3 DNA is TGTGCCACCGACAGTCTTGAAGCTTTCTTT. Residues: CATDSLEAFF. The chain couples TRBV7-9 to TRBJ1-1; tentatively, D is TRBD1 (5 bases). This CDR3 region has 10 residues. The germline V gene has CDR1 SEHNR and CDR2 FQNEAQ (reference sequence). V was cut by 10 bases and J by 7 bases, with 10 bases left in between.

Many counts were recorded for this clonotype. This sequence joins TRBV18 and TRBJ1-3; TRBD1 aligns across 9 bases. Unmatched junction bases numbered 3, after V lost 8 bases and J lost 4 bases. The length of the CDR3 is 13 residues. Looked up from germline, CDR1 is KGHSH and CDR2 is LQKENI. The CDR3 loop is CASAGTGGNTIYF. DNA of the CDR3: TGTGCCAGCGCCGGGACAGGGGGAAACACCATATATTTT.

This clonotype was counted many times. V usage is TRBV29-1 and J usage is TRBJ2-7; 8 positions agree with TRBD2. This CDR3 contains 12 residues. CDR1 SQVTM and CDR2 ANQGSEA come from the germline V gene. Trimming removed 7 bases from V and 4 bases from J; junction bases left unmatched: 6. The CDR3 DNA reads TGCAGCGCCCGGACTAGCAGTTACGAGCAGTACTTC. It codes for CSARTSSYEQYF.

This clonotype has ten or more counts. J is TRBJ2-2 and V is TRBV6-1, with D perhaps TRBD1 (6 bases). Trimming stripped 5 bases from V and 1 base from J, with 8 bases between. The CDR3 extends over 14 amino acids. Per the germline V gene, CDR1 is MNHNS and CDR2 is SASEGT. CDR3 residues: CASSLTGNTGELFF. The CDR3 coding sequence is TGTGCCAGCAGTTTGACAGGGAACACCGGGGAGCTGTTTTTT.

This clonotype was counted ten times or more. The V call is TRBV18, the J call TRBJ2-7; 9 bases fit TRBD1. V lost 5 bases to trimming and J lost 7 bases; unmatched junction nucleotides: 3. Looked up from germline, CDR1 is KGHSH and CDR2 is LQKENI. The CDR3 runs to 12 residues. CDR3 protein: CASSRDREEQYF. The CDR3, as DNA: TGTGCCAGCTCAAGGGACAGGGAGGAGCAGTACTTC.

This chain connects TRBV6-6 to TRBJ2-7, with unresolved D. There are 13 residues in the CDR3. Germline V lookup: CDR1 MNHNY, CDR2 SVGAGI (reference sequence). V shed 0 bases and J shed 5 bases, with 8 bases lying between them. The CDR3 loop is CASSYSLRNEQYF. CDR3 nucleotide sequence: TGTGCCAGCAGTTACTCTCTCCGGAACGAGCAGTACTTC.

This clonotype was seen ten or more times. This chain joins TRBV20-1 and TRBJ2-5, with no clear D. This CDR3 is built from 11 residues. With 5 bases removed from V and 4 bases from J, the gap between germline ends came to 8 bases. Germline CDR1 DFQATT, CDR2 SNEGSKA (reference sequence). Here the CDR3 reads CSARVRETQYF. The CDR3 DNA follows: TGCAGTGCTCGGGTGAGAGAGACCCAGTACTTC.